Listed below are T cell receptor beta chains from one sample, sequenced in a study of cytomegalovirus exposure and HLA in healthy donors. Profiled with immunoSEQ multiplex PCR; TCRdb holds only in-frame clones, not every one. This sample has approximately 110,000 clones, with over 75% found just once. Specimen: PBMCs. These receptors were collected from a woman aged 40 to 55 in good health and CMV-seropositive. CDR3s include the opening cysteine and the closing phenylalanine or tryptophan. Clone size is not always given. Where it is, it says once, few, many or a class for expanded clones.

CDR3 length	J gene	clone size	V gene	CDR3 protein
15	TRBJ2-3	NA	TRBV4-2	CASSQEEGRTDTQYF
13	TRBJ1-5	NA	TRBV15	CATSLGSNQPQHF
13	TRBJ1-1	NA	TRBV6-5	CASSPKKNTEAFF
13	TRBJ1-1	NA	TRBV6-4	CASSEQLNTEAFF
15	TRBJ2-7	NA	TRBV2	CASRPRPGQGPEQYF
14	TRBJ2-1	few	TRBV2	CASSGKGFYNEQFF
15	TRBJ1-2	once	TRBV19	CASNLAKGANYGYTF
14	TRBJ1-6	NA	TRBV11-2	CASSNRVANSPLHF
16	TRBJ1-1	NA	TRBV5-6	CASSFWTPLRNTEAFF
15	TRBJ2-5	NA	TRBV29-1	CSVEDTGTGGETQYF
15	TRBJ2-7	NA	TRBV4-1	CASSQDPSSSYEQYF
16	TRBJ2-3	NA	TRBV6-1	CASSEGWEREKDTQYF
17	TRBJ2-3	NA	TRBV9	CASSASSSGRKTDTQYF
14	TRBJ2-4	NA	TRBV28	CASSWLLAKNIQYF
16	TRBJ2-1	few	TRBV7-3	CASSLSLAGARNEQFF
15	TRBJ1-4	NA	TRBV6-6	CASSEGLGGNEKLFF